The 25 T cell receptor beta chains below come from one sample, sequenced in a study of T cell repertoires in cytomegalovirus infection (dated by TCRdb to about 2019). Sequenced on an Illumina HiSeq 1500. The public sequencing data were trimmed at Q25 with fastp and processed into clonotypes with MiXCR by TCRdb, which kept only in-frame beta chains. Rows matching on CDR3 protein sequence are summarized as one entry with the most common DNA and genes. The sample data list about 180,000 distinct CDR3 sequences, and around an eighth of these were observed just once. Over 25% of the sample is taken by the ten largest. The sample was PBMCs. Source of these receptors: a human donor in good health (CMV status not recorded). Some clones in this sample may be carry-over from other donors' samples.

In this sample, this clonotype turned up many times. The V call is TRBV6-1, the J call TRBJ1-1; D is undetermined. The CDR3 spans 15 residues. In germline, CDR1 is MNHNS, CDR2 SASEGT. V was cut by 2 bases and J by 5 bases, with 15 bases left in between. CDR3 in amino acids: CASSEPTLEGTEAFF. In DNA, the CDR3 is TGTGCCAGCAGTGAACCCACCCTCGAAGGGACTGAAGCTTTCTTT.

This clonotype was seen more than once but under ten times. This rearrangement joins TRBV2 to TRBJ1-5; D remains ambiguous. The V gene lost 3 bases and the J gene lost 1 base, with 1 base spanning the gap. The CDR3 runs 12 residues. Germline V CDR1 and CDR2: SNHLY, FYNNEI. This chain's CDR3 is CASSDSNQPQHF. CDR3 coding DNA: TGTGCCAGCAGTGACAGCAATCAGCCCCAGCATTTT.

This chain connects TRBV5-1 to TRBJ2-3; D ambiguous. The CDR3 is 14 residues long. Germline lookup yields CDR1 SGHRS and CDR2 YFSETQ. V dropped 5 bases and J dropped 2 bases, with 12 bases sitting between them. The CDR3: CASRGGITTDTQYF. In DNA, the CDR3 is TGCGCCAGCAGGGGCGGAATCACCACAGATACGCAGTATTTT.

This chain's CDR3 is CASSYSQGGTEAFF. The DNA of the CDR3 is TGTGCCAGCAGTTACTCACAGGGTGGCACTGAAGCTTTCTTT. The chain has TRBV6-6 and TRBJ1-1; perhaps TRBD1 as D (6 bases). V was shortened by 0 bases and J by 4 bases, with 9 bases between the two germline ends. Per the germline V gene, CDR1 is MNHNY and CDR2 is SVGAGI (reference sequence). The CDR3 is 14 amino acids.

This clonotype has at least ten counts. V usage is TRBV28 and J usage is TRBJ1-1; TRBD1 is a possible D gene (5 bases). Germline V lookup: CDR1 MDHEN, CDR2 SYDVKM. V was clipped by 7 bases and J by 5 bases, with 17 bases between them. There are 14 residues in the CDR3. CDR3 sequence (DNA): TGTGCCAGCATCCCTTCGCGGGGGATGACTGAAGCTTTCTTT. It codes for CASIPSRGMTEAFF.

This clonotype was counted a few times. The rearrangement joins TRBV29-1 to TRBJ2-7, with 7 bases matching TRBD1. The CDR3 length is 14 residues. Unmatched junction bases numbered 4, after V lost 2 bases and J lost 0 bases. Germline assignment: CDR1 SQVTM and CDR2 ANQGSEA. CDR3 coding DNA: TGCAGCGTTGAATCGACAGGGAGCTCCTACGAGCAGTACTTC. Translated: CSVESTGSSYEQYF.

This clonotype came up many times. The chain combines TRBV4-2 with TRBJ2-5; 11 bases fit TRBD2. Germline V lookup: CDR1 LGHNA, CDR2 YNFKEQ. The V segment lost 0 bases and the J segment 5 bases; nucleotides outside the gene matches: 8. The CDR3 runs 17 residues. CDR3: CASSQETSGALRETQYF. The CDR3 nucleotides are TGTGCCAGCAGCCAAGAGACTAGCGGGGCCCTCAGGGAGACCCAGTACTTC.

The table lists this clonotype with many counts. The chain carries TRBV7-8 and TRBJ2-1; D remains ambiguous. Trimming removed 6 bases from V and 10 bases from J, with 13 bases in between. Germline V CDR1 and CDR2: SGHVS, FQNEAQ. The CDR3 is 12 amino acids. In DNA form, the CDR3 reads TGTGCCAGCAGTTACATTAGGGCCGAGCAGTTCTTC. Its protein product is CASSYIRAEQFF.

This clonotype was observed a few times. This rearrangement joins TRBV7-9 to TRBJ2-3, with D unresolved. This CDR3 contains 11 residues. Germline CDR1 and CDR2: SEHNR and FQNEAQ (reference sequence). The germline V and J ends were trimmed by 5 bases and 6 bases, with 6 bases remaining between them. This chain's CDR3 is CASSPPDTQYF. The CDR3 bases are TGTGCCAGCAGCCCACCGGATACGCAGTATTTT. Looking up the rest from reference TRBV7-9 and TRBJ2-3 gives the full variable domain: DTGVSQNPRHKITKRGQNVTFRCDPISEHNRLYWYRQTLGQGPEFLTYFQNEAQLEKSRLLSDRFSAERPKGSFSTLEIQRTEQGDSAMYLCASSPPDTQYFGPGTRLTVL.

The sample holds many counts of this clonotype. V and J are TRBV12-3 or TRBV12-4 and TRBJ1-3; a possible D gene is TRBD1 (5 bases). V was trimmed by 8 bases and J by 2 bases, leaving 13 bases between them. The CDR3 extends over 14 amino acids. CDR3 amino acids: CASLSRGAGNTIYF. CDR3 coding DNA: TGTGCCAGCCTTTCACGGGGGGCTGGAAACACCATATATTTT.

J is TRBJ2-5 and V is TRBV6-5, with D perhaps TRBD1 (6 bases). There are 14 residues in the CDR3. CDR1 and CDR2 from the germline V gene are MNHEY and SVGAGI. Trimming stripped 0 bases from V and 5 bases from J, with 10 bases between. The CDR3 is CASSYSMQGETQYF. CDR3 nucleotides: TGTGCCAGCAGTTACTCGATGCAGGGGGAGACCCAGTACTTC.

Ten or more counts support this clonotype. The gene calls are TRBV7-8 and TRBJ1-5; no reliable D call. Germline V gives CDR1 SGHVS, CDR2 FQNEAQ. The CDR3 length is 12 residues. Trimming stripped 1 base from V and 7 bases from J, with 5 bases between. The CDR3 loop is CASSLGIQPQHF. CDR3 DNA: TGTGCCAGCAGCTTAGGAATACAGCCCCAGCATTTT.

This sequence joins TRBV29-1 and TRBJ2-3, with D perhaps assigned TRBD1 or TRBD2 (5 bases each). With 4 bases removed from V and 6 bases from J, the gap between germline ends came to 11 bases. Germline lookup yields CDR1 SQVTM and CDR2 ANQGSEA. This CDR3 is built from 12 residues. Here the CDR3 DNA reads TGCAGCGTTGCGAGGGGAGCGGATACGCAGTATTTT. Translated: CSVARGADTQYF.

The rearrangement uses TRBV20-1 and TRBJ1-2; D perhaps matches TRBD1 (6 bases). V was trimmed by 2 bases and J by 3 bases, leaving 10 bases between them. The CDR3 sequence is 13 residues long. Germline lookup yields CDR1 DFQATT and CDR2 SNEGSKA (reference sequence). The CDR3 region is CSARRQEDYGYTF. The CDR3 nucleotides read TGCAGTGCTAGACGACAGGAGGACTATGGCTACACCTTC.

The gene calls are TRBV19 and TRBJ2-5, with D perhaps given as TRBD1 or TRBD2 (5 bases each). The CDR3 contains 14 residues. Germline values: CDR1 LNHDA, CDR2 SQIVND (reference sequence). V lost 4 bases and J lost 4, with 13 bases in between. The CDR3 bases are TGTGCCAGTAGTACCTCCATGAGGGGAGAGACCCAGTACTTC. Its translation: CASSTSMRGETQYF.

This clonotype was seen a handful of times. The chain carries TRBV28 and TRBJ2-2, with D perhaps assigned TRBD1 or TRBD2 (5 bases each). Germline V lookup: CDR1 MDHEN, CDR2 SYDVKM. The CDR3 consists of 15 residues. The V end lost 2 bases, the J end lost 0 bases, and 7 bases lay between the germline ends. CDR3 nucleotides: TGTGCCAGCAGTTTACCGGGGCCGAACACCGGGGAGCTGTTTTTT. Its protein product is CASSLPGPNTGELFF.

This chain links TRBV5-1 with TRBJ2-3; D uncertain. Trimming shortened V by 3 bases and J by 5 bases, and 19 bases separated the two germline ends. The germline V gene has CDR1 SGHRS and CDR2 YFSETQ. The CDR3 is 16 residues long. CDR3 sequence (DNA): TGCGCCAGCAGCTCCGATACCGGGCGCCGGAGAGATACGCAGTATTTT. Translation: CASSSDTGRRRDTQYF.

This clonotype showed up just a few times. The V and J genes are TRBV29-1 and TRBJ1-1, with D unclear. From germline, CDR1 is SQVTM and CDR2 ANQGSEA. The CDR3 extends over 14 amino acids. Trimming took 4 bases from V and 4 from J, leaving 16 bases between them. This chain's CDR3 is CSVGFLIEGTEAFF. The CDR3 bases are TGCAGCGTTGGTTTCCTGATCGAGGGCACTGAAGCTTTCTTT.

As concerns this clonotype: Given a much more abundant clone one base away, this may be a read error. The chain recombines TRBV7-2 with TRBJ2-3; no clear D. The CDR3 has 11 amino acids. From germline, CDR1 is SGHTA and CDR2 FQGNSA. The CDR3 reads CPSTSEDTQYF. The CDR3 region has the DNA TGTCCCAGCACCTCAGAGGATACGCAGTATTTT.

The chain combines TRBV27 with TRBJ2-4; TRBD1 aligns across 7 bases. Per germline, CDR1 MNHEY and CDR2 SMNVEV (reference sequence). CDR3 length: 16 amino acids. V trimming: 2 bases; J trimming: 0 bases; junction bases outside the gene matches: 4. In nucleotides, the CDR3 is TGTGCCAGCAGTTTAGACAGGGTTGGAGCCAAAAACATTCAGTACTTC. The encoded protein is CASSLDRVGAKNIQYF.

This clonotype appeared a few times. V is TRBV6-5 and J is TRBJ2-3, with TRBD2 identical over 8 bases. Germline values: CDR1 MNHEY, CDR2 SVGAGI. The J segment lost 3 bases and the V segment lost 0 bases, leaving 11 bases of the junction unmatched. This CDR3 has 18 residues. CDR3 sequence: CASSYSWRGAPQTDTQYF. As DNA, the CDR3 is TGTGCCAGCAGTTACTCTTGGCGGGGGGCCCCTCAGACAGATACGCAGTATTTT.

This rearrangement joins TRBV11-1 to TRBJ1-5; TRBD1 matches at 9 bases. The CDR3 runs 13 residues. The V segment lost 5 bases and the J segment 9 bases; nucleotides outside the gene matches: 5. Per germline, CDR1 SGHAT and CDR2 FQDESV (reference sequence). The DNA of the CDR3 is TGTGCCAGCAGCCGGGACAGGGCGGGGCCCCAGCATTTT. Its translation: CASSRDRAGPQHF.

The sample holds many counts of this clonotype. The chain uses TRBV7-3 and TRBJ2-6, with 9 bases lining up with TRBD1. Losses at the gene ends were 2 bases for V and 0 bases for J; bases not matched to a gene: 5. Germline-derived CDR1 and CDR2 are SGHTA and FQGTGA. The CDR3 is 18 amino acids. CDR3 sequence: CASSLVGTGYSGANVLTF. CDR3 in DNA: TGTGCCAGCAGCTTAGTCGGGACAGGGTACTCTGGGGCCAACGTCCTGACTTTC.

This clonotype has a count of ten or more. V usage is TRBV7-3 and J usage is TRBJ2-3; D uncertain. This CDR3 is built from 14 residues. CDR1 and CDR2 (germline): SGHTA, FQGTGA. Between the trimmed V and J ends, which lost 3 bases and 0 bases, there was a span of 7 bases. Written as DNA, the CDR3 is TGTGCCAGCAGCTTCTATGGGAGCACAGATACGCAGTATTTT. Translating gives CASSFYGSTDTQYF.

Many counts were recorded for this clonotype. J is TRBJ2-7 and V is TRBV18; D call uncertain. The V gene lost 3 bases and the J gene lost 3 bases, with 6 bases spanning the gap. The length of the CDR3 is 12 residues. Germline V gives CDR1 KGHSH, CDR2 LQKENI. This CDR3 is CASSPDLYEQYF. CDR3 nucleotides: TGTGCCAGCTCACCGGATCTCTACGAGCAGTACTTC.